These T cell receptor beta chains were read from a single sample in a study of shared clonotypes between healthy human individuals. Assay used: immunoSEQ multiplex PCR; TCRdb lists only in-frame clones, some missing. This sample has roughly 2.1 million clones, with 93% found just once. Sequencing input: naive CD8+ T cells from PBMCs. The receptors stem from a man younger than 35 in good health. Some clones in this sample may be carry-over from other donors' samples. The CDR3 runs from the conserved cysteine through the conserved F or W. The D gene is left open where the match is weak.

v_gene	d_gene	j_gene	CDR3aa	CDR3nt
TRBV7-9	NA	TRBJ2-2	CASSSNSPRTHNTGELFF	TGTGCCAGCAGCTCTAATTCCCCCCGGACTCATAACACCGGGGAGCTGTTTTTT
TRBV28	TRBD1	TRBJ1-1	CASSATGKGTEAFF	TGTGCCAGCAGCGCGACAGGGAAAGGCACTGAAGCTTTCTTT
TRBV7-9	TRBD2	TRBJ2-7	CASSPTPSGTYEQYF	TGTGCCAGCAGCCCAACCCCTAGCGGGACCTACGAGCAGTACTTC
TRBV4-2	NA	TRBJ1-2	CAQKRVDYSYTF	TGTGCCCAAAAGAGGGTTGACTACAGCTACACCTTC
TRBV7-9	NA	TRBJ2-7	CASSLVGQAYEQYF	TGTGCCAGCAGCTTAGTCGGGCAGGCCTACGAGCAGTACTTC
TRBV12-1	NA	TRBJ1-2	CASSFGARDRHLIGYTF	TGTGCCAGCAGCTTTGGGGCTCGGGACCGGCACCTTATCGGCTACACCTTC
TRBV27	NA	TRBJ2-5	CASSLTGRGETQYF	TGTGCCAGCAGTTTAACAGGGAGGGGAGAGACCCAGTACTTC
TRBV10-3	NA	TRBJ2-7	CAISETGTSYEQYF	TGTGCCATCAGTGAGACAGGGACCTCCTACGAGCAGTACTTC
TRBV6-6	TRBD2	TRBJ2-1	CASSNMGGINEQFF	TGTGCCAGCAGTAATATGGGGGGGATCAATGAGCAGTTCTTC
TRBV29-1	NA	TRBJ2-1	CSVVPGNEQFF	TGCAGCGTTGTCCCCGGGAATGAGCAGTTCTTC
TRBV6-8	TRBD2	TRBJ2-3	CASSELAGSTDTQYF	TGTGCCAGCAGCGAACTAGCGGGTAGCACAGATACGCAGTATTTT
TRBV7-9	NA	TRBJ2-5	CASSPPAGGETQYF	TGTGCCAGCAGCCCCCCCGCAGGGGGGGAGACCCAGTACTTC
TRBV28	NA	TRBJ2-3	CASSPRILTDTQYF	TGTGCCAGCAGCCCGAGAATCCTCACAGATACGCAGTATTTT